This T cell receptor beta chain stems from a study of blood T cell repertoires in COVID-19. Study at large: T cells, B-cell-depleted T cells, or PBMCs supplied cDNA or gDNA.

During active infection, Seattle patients enrolled and were then monitored through disease. Original analysis: Estimation of nucleated cell counts relied on the amplification of reference gene primers. Assay: immunoSEQ multiplex PCR; the TCRdb copy retains only in-frame clones and omits some. That table gives V, J and clone size, and the DNA gave D and trimming. Altogether about 210,000 clones are present, approximately 78% being singletons, with the ten largest covering about 5%. This clone has a handful of counts. The V gene lost 5 bases and the J gene lost 0 bases, with 7 bases spanning the gap. The germline V gene has CDR1 SEHNR and CDR2 FQNEAQ (reference sequence). The CDR3 contains 13 residues.

This rearrangement joins TRBV7-9 to TRBJ1-1; D is unclear. The sample consisted of peripheral blood. The TCR was taken from a woman in her 70s with COVID-19, enrolled during active disease. The CDR3 is CASSPLVNTEAFF. CDR3 nucleotide sequence: TGTGCCAGCAGCCCTCTAGTGAACACTGAAGCTTTCTTT. Full variable domain (missing parts from reference TRBV7-9 and TRBJ1-1): DTGVSQNPRHKITKRGQNVTFRCDPISEHNRLYWYRQTLGQGPEFLTYFQNEAQLEKSRLLSDRFSAERPKGSFSTLEIQRTEQGDSAMYLCASSPLVNTEAFFGQGTRLTVV.